This T cell receptor beta chain was obtained from a study of OX40 agonist ivuxolimab in advanced cancers. Study-level background: Patients received intravenous ivuxolimab every 2 weeks at 0.01 to 10 mg/kg. Each dose-escalation patient presented with hepatocellular carcinoma, melanoma, renal cell or head and neck cancer.

TCRdb keeps only in-frame clones here, not all; method: immunoSEQ multiplex PCR. Among more than 80,000 clones listed, roughly 89% were seen once. As concerns this clone: Antigen specificity is unknown.

Regarding the study as a whole: In general, CD8+ T cells held more expanded clones than CD4+ did, on average.

Germline loops: CDR1 MNHEY, CDR2 SVGAGI. The V end lost 4 bases, the J end lost 9 bases, and 22 bases lay between the germline ends. The CDR3 is 16 amino acids. The TCR comes from an adult with an advanced solid tumor such as melanoma, head and neck, liver or kidney cancer. The material was CD4+ or CD8+ T cells sorted from blood, obtained in a trial of the OX40 agonist ivuxolimab. V usage is TRBV6-5 and J usage is TRBJ1-5; the D gene is possibly TRBD1 (6 bases). CDR3 nucleotides: TGTGCCAGCAGTTCGCACACAGGGCAGGGATCAGGGCCCCAGCATTTT. This encodes CASSSHTGQGSGPQHF.